The sequence of this T cell receptor (beta chain) was determined in a study of T cell responses to AZD1222 COVID-19 vaccine. Regarding the study as a whole: Repertoires were obtained only post-peak T cell response. Close to half of all spike-specific TCRs reportedly target regions of the variants that are unmutated. Regions 160-218 and 743-854 held dominance among vaccine-associated CD4 TCRs, which spanned spike.

The table came from immunoSEQ multiplex PCR; TCRdb's copy has only in-frame clones and leaves some out. The sample records about 84,000 clones, 87% being singletons. To note about this clone: Its antigen remains unidentified.

Germline loops: CDR1 LGHNA, CDR2 YNFKEQ. The CDR3 has 14 residues. V was pared by 3 bases and J by 4 bases, with 3 bases of the junction left unmatched. This sequence was found in an adult who received the AZD1222 COVID-19 vaccine. J is TRBJ1-5 and V is TRBV4-2; 7 nucleotides match TRBD1. The starting material was peripheral blood, obtained 28 days after the second AZD1222 dose. The CDR3 bases are TGTGCCAGCAGCCAGGGACAGAGAAATCAGCCCCAGCATTTT. Translation: CASSQGQRNQPQHF.